The present T cell receptor (beta chain) was sequenced within a study of Tregs in tolerant kidney transplant recipients. General study points: This study did not directly address biological reproducibility.

V gave up 0 bases and J gave up 3 bases, with 13 bases separating them. This CDR3 region has 16 residues. CDR1 and CDR2 (germline): SGHNT, YYREEE (reference sequence). Thawed PBMCs were FACS-sorted into unstimulated CD4+CD25+CD127- regulatory T cells, CD4+CD25- non-regulatory cells, CD4 and CD8 cells. A word on this clone: The antigen remains undetermined.

TCRdb's copy holds only in-frame clones and misses some; the assay was immunoSEQ multiplex PCR. Here the sample spans some 90,000 clones, approximately 94% being singletons. This TCR came from a human donor in good health. The chain employs TRBV5-4 and TRBJ2-1; D possibly corresponds to TRBD2 (5 bases). Sequencing was carried out using CD8+ T cells from blood. The CDR3 sequence is CASSLGAGGGYNEQFF. The DNA of the CDR3 is TGTGCCAGCAGCTTGGGGGCGGGCGGAGGCTACAATGAGCAGTTCTTC.